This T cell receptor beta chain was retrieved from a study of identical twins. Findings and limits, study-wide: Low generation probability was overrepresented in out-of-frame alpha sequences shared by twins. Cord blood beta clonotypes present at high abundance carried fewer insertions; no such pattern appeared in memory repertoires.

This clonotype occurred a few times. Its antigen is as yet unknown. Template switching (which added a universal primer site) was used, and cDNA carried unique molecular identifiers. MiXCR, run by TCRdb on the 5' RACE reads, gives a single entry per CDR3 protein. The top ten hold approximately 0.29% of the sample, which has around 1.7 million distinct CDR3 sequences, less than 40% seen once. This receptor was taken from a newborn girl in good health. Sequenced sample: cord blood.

The chain's CDR3 is CASSNGQGTDTQYF. The CDR3 bases are TGTGCCAGCAGCAACGGACAGGGAACCGATACGCAGTATTTT. The V gene is TRBV11-1, the J gene TRBJ2-3, with 8 bases lining up with TRBD1. Germline V lookup: CDR1 SGHAT, CDR2 FQDESV (reference sequence). There are 14 residues in the CDR3. With V trimmed by 5 bases and J by 6 bases, 7 bases remained unmatched.